This T cell receptor beta chain was sequenced during a study of shared clonotypes between healthy human individuals. TCRdb keeps only in-frame clones here, not all; method: immunoSEQ multiplex PCR. In the table there are approximately 640,000 clones, about nine tenths of which are singletons. This CDR3 has 17 residues. Germline-derived CDR1 and CDR2 are WNHNN and SYGVQD (reference sequence). Deletions cut 1 base from V and 1 base from J, with 13 bases between. Points on this clone: Its cognate antigen is unknown.

Study results and limitations: Researchers found naive subsets generally carried larger estimated richness than memory subsets.

The chain has TRBV10-1 and TRBJ2-2; tentative D call: TRBD2 (6 bases). Sample: memory CD8+ T cells from PBMCs. Described subset: CD45RO+ cells pooled with CCR7-negative TemRA cells. The sequence came from a man younger than 35 in good health. Some clones in this sample may be carry-over from other donors' samples. CDR3 region: CASSEFSAGLNTGELFF. Written as DNA, the CDR3 is TGCGCCAGCAGTGAGTTTTCGGCGGGACTGAACACCGGGGAGCTGTTTTTT.